The source of this T cell receptor beta chain is a study of pediatric ulcerative colitis. Study results and caveats: In rectum, acute severe colitis had expanded clones and less diversity. Repertoires came from total lymphocyte DNA, not specific subsets.

CDR1 is SGHDN and CDR2 is FVKESK in the germline V gene. The CDR3 sequence is 16 residues long. The ends were cut back, 5 bases at V and 4 bases at J, with 15 bases in the middle. TCRdb's table, derived via immunoSEQ multiplex PCR, lists solely in-frame clones and lacks some. The table shows 12,000 to 15,000 clones, with 85% to 90% occurring only once. Remarks on this clone: Its antigen remains unidentified.

The gene calls are TRBV14 and TRBJ2-6; D possibly matches TRBD1 or TRBD2 (5 bases each). This TCR was recovered from a boy between 10 and 17 years old with moderate ulcerative colitis. The source material was blood. The CDR3 DNA sequence: TGTGCCAGCAGCTTTTATTTGGGGGACGGGGCCAACGTCCTGACTTTC. Protein product: CASSFYLGDGANVLTF.